The rows below give T cell receptor beta chains drawn from one sample of a study of control samples from healthy donors and cancer patients. Clones were read by immunoSEQ multiplex PCR, and TCRdb kept only the in-frame ones, dropping some. The sample yields under 65,000 clones, around nine tenths seen once. The sample consisted of PBMCs. All receptors derive from a woman aged 45-60 years with colorectal cancer. CDR3s include the opening cysteine and the closing phenylalanine or tryptophan. The D gene is left open where the match is weak. A row's size may be missing; if present it is once, few, many or a size class.

len | d_gene | j_gene | v_gene | abundance | CDR3aa | CDR3nt
15 | TRBD2 | TRBJ2-1 | TRBV10-3 | - | CAIKASGNPYNEQFF | TGTGCCATCAAGGCTAGCGGGAACCCCTACAATGAGCAGTTCTTC
14 | - | TRBJ2-3 | TRBV7-3 | - | CASSGGVGSDTQYF | TGTGCCAGCAGCGGAGGGGTTGGTTCAGATACGCAGTATTTT
17 | - | TRBJ1-5 | TRBV27 | - | CASSLSPQSYGYQPQHF | TGTGCCAGCAGTTTATCTCCCCAGTCTTATGGTTATCAGCCCCAGCATTTT
15 | TRBD1 | TRBJ1-4 | TRBV18 | few | CASSPGTGHNEKLFF | TGTGCCAGCTCTCCCGGGACAGGGCATAATGAAAAACTGTTTTTT
13 | - | TRBJ1-2 | TRBV30 | - | CAWAPAVGYGYTF | TGTGCCTGGGCCCCGGCCGTAGGCTATGGCTACACCTTC
13 | TRBD1 | TRBJ1-1 | TRBV19 | - | CASRLGTGTEAFF | TGTGCCAGTAGACTCGGGACAGGCACTGAAGCTTTCTTT
11 | - | TRBJ1-1 | TRBV20-1 | - | CSARTTGRAFF | TGCAGTGCTAGGACGACCGGTAGGGCTTTCTTT
11 | - | TRBJ1-1 | TRBV9 | - | CASSEITEAFF | TGTGCCAGCAGCGAAATTACAGAAGCTTTCTTT
15 | TRBD1 | TRBJ2-1 | TRBV10-1 | - | CASSAPGTGANEQFF | TGCGCCAGCAGTGCCCCCGGGACAGGGGCCAATGAGCAGTTCTTC
15 | TRBD2 | TRBJ2-3 | TRBV3-1/TRBV3-2 | - | CASSQGAGGLHTQYF | TGTGCCAGCAGCCAAGGAGCGGGGGGGCTTCATACGCAGTATTTT
19 | - | TRBJ2-7 | TRBV4-2 | once | CASSPVMSGDISVPYEQYF | TGTGCCAGCAGCCCGGTAATGTCAGGAGACATCTCCGTCCCCTACGAGCAGTACTTC
16 | - | TRBJ1-2 | TRBV5-5 | once | CASSPPGFPSPLGYTF | TGTGCCAGCAGCCCCCCCGGGTTTCCTAGCCCACTTGGCTACACCTTC
14 | - | TRBJ1-1 | TRBV9 | - | CASSVDRRNTEAFF | TGTGCCAGCAGCGTAGATCGCAGGAACACTGAAGCTTTCTTT
13 | - | TRBJ2-7 | TRBV18 | - | CASSPQGSYEQYF | TGTGCCAGCTCACCACAGGGTTCGTACGAGCAGTACTTC
14 | TRBD1 | TRBJ1-1 | TRBV18 | - | CASSRGQGDTEAFF | TGTGCCAGCTCACGCGGACAGGGGGACACTGAAGCTTTCTTT
21 | TRBD2 | TRBJ2-2 | TRBV5-3 | - | CARSLWGLAGEVGRFAGELFF | TGTGCCAGAAGCCTTTGGGGACTAGCGGGAGAGGTTGGTAGATTTGCCGGGGAGCTGTTTTTT
15 | TRBD1 | TRBJ2-7 | TRBV5-1 | - | CASSLGRTGAYEQYF | TGCGCCAGCAGCTTGGGGCGGACAGGGGCCTACGAGCAGTACTTC
13 | TRBD1 | TRBJ1-6 | TRBV10-3 | - | CAINDRGNSPLHF | TGTGCCATCAATGACAGGGGTAATTCACCCCTCCACTTT
14 | - | TRBJ1-1 | TRBV5-1 | - | CASSLGQVGTEAFF | TGCGCCAGCAGCTTGGGACAGGTGGGCACTGAAGCTTTCTTT
16 | - | TRBJ1-2 | TRBV19 | - | CASSIKRRILDYGYTF | TGTGCCAGTAGTATTAAGAGGCGAATTCTTGACTATGGCTACACCTTC
14 | - | TRBJ1-3 | TRBV4-1 | once | CASSQDPSGNTIYF | TGCGCCAGCAGCCAAGATCCATCGGGAAACACCATATATTTT
17 | - | TRBJ2-2 | TRBV24-1 | - | CATSDERQFLDTGELFF | TGTGCCACCAGTGACGAAAGACAGTTCCTGGACACCGGGGAGCTGTTTTTT
12 | - | TRBJ2-1 | TRBV7-6 | - | CASSSQYNEQFF | TGTGCCAGCAGCAGCCAATACAATGAGCAGTTCTTC
12 | - | TRBJ1-1 | TRBV6-5 | few | CASGRGWTEAFF | TGTGCCAGCGGCAGGGGATGGACTGAAGCTTTCTTT
15 | - | TRBJ1-4 | TRBV19 | - | CASSALGDGNEKLFF | TGTGCCAGTAGTGCTCTGGGGGATGGTAATGAAAAACTGTTTTTT
12 | - | TRBJ1-2 | TRBV7-9 | - | CASSLGEFVRTF | TGTGCCAGCAGCTTAGGAGAATTCGTACGCACCTTC
14 | TRBD1 | TRBJ1-5 | TRBV19 | - | CASSIRQGVQPQHF | TGTGCCAGTAGTATACGGCAGGGGGTTCAGCCCCAGCATTTT
17 | TRBD2 | TRBJ2-3 | TRBV4-1 | - | CASSQDETSYTTDTQYF | TGCGCCAGCAGCCAAGATGAGACTAGCTACACCACAGATACGCAGTATTTT
16 | - | TRBJ1-1 | TRBV19 | - | CASSTGTRQGAEVAFF | TGTGCCAGTAGTACCGGAACTAGACAAGGCGCTGAAGTAGCTTTCTTT
17 | TRBD2 | TRBJ2-1 | TRBV19 | - | CASSMGLAGVVYNEQFF | TGTGCCAGTAGTATGGGACTAGCGGGGGTCGTCTACAATGAGCAGTTCTTC
13 | - | TRBJ1-6 | TRBV7-8 | once | CASSLERDSPLHF | TGTGCCAGCAGTTTAGAACGGGACTCACCCCTCCACTTT
16 | - | TRBJ2-2 | TRBV19 | - | CASNYRVGYGTGELFF | TGTGCCAGTAATTATAGGGTGGGCTATGGCACCGGGGAGCTGTTTTTT
14 | TRBD1 | TRBJ2-7 | TRBV28 | - | CASSQRTGGYEQYF | TGTGCCAGCAGCCAGCGGACAGGGGGCTACGAGCAGTACTTC
18 | - | TRBJ2-6 | TRBV28 | - | CASSSRDGGRRGANVLTF | TGTGCCAGCAGTTCACGGGACGGCGGAAGGCGTGGGGCCAACGTCCTGACTTTC
16 | - | TRBJ1-6 | TRBV7-2 | once | CASSSRTRSYNSPLHF | TGTGCCAGCAGCTCTCGGACCCGCTCCTATAATTCACCCCTCCACTTT
15 | - | TRBJ2-3 | TRBV5-6 | - | CASSPGSPRADTQYF | TGTGCCAGCAGCCCGGGCTCGCCGCGGGCAGATACGCAGTATTTT
14 | - | TRBJ2-1 | TRBV19 | - | CASSSVEAYNEQFF | TGTGCCAGTAGCTCGGTGGAAGCATACAATGAGCAGTTCTTC
15 | - | TRBJ2-1 | TRBV19 | medium-sized | CASSKAGLPSNEQFF | TGTGCCAGTAGTAAGGCTGGGCTACCTTCCAATGAGCAGTTCTTC
13 | TRBD2 | TRBJ2-1 | TRBV29-1 | - | CSVRTSGGPEQFF | TGCAGCGTCAGGACTAGCGGGGGGCCAGAGCAGTTCTTC